Listed here are 8 T cell receptor beta chains from one sample, sequenced in a study of shared clonotypes between healthy human individuals (TCRdb year 2020). The library came from the immunoSEQ multiplex PCR assay. As stored in TCRdb, this immuneACCESS dataset retains in-frame rearrangements with V and J assigned. A fraction of the clones does not appear; measured against another copy, unresolved V genes explain less than half of the discrepancy, and the remainder lacks a known reason. The sample includes roughly 2.5 million clones, with more than 90% observed a single time. The ten biggest clones cover around 0.15% of the sample. The sample comprised naive CD4+ T cells sorted from blood. What the cell subset or site label conveys for this sample: CD45RA+ positively selected. Receptor source: a man younger than 35 in good health.

J is TRBJ1-2 and V is TRBV6-5; a weak D match, TRBD1 (6 bases). Germline V lookup: CDR1 MNHEY, CDR2 SVGAGI. The CDR3 has 15 residues. V lost 0 bases and J 3 bases, leaving 11 bases between the germline ends. DNA of the CDR3: TGTGCCAGCAGTTACTCGGGGGCGCGAGACTATGGCTACACCTTC. Translating gives CASSYSGARDYGYTF.

The chain is built from TRBV5-1 and TRBJ2-1; a possible D gene is TRBD2 (5 bases). Trimming removed 1 base at V and 5 bases at J, with 13 bases between. The germline V gene has CDR1 SGHRS and CDR2 YFSETQ. The CDR3 extends over 15 amino acids. As DNA, the CDR3 is TGCGCCAGCAGCTTGCGGGGTCTAGAAGACAATGAGCAGTTCTTC. The encoded protein is CASSLRGLEDNEQFF.

The V and J genes are TRBV28 and TRBJ1-5; D gene uncertain. This CDR3 has 13 residues. The V end was cut by 5 bases, the J end by 6 bases, with 11 bases between. Per the germline V gene, CDR1 is MDHEN and CDR2 is SYDVKM. CDR3 sequence: CASSLRTVQPQHF. In DNA, the CDR3 is TGTGCCAGCAGTCTCCGTACGGTTCAGCCCCAGCATTTT.

This clone was detected a few times. The chain couples TRBV6-1 to TRBJ1-6; D is unresolved. CDR1 is MNHNS, CDR2 SASEGT, per germline. The CDR3 has 14 amino acids. Deletions cut 4 bases from V and 10 bases from J, with 14 bases between. The CDR3 loop is CASSVQLWSSPLHF. CDR3 DNA: TGTGCCAGCAGTGTACAACTGTGGTCCTCACCCCTCCACTTT.

This clone was detected a few times. This chain links TRBV7-2 with TRBJ2-7; the match to TRBD1 covers 9 bases. Germline V gene sequence: CDR1 SGHTA, CDR2 FQGNSA. The V and J ends lost 5 bases and 6 bases, in that order; junction bases with no gene match: 5. This CDR3 has 13 amino acids. CDR3 DNA: TGTGCCAGCAGCGAACAGGGGGCTAGCGAGCAGTACTTC. Translation gives CASSEQGASEQYF.

The chain links TRBV6-1 to TRBJ2-7, with 8 bases that match TRBD1. With 6 bases clipped from V and 3 bases from J, the junction kept 10 bases outside the gene matches. This CDR3 comprises 15 residues. Germline V gene lookup returns CDR1 MNHNS and CDR2 SASEGT. This CDR3 is CASSHQDRADYEQYF. CDR3 nucleotide sequence: TGTGCCAGCAGCCACCAGGACAGGGCCGACTACGAGCAGTACTTC.

J is TRBJ1-4 and V is TRBV4-1; D unclear. The CDR3 loop spans 16 amino acids. Germline CDR1 and CDR2: MGHRA and YSYEKL. Trimming pared 4 bases from V and 8 bases from J, leaving 20 bases between. The CDR3 bases are TGCGCCAGCAGCCTTCAATACAGTCAGAGGGCGGAAAAACTGTTTTTT. Its translation: CASSLQYSQRAEKLFF.

V and J are TRBV27 and TRBJ2-3; D is possibly TRBD1 or TRBD2 (5 bases each). Trimming left V 2 bases short and J 0 bases short, with 15 bases between. The CDR3 is made up of 17 amino acids. CDR1 and CDR2 (germline): MNHEY, SMNVEV (reference sequence). As DNA, the CDR3 is TGTGCCAGCAGTTTAGGGCCAGGGACCTATAGCACAGATACGCAGTATTTT. Its protein product is CASSLGPGTYSTDTQYF.